This is a list of T cell receptor beta chains from one sample in a study of memory CD4+ T cells and cytomegalovirus serostatus. Clones were sequenced by immunoSEQ multiplex PCR, and TCRdb holds only the in-frame ones, with some missing. This table has roughly 56,000 clones, about 81% appearing once. Sequenced input: memory CD4+ T cells from blood. The receptors were gathered from an adult in good health and CMV-seronegative. Both conserved end residues are part of each CDR3. A D gene is named only where the DNA matches it firmly. Size tells how often a clone was seen (once, few, many) or the class of an expanded clone, and some rows leave it out.

D gene: NA; V gene: TRBV5-1; J gene: TRBJ2-5; clone size: NA; CDR3 protein: CASSFDGGEQTQYF; CDR3 DNA: TGCGCCAGCAGCTTTGACGGCGGGGAACAGACCCAGTACTTC
D gene: TRBD1; V gene: TRBV19; J gene: TRBJ1-2; clone size: NA; CDR3 protein: CASRRTGSSYGYTF; CDR3 DNA: TGTGCCAGTCGCCGGACAGGGTCCAGCTATGGCTACACCTTC
D gene: TRBD2; V gene: TRBV7-3; J gene: TRBJ2-1; clone size: NA; CDR3 protein: CASSREGGADYNEQFF; CDR3 DNA: TGTGCCAGCAGCCGGGAGGGGGGGGCCGACTACAATGAGCAGTTCTTC
D gene: NA; V gene: TRBV7-3; J gene: TRBJ2-5; clone size: NA; CDR3 protein: CASSSGSSSGTQYF; CDR3 DNA: TGTGCCAGCAGCTCGGGTTCGAGTAGCGGGACCCAGTACTTC
D gene: NA; V gene: TRBV4-3; J gene: TRBJ2-7; clone size: NA; CDR3 protein: CASSQEVGNGHQYEQYF; CDR3 DNA: TGCGCCAGCAGCCAAGAGGTGGGGAACGGACACCAATACGAGCAGTACTTC
D gene: NA; V gene: TRBV4-2; J gene: TRBJ2-5; clone size: few; CDR3 protein: CASSGVGLRIAETQYF; CDR3 DNA: TGTGCCAGCAGCGGGGTGGGACTCCGCATAGCAGAGACCCAGTACTTC
D gene: NA; V gene: TRBV5-6; J gene: TRBJ1-5; clone size: few; CDR3 protein: CASSSDSPNQPQHF; CDR3 DNA: TGTGCCAGCAGCTCCGACAGCCCGAATCAGCCCCAGCATTTT
D gene: NA; V gene: TRBV9; J gene: TRBJ2-2; clone size: NA; CDR3 protein: CATGRELNTGELFF; CDR3 DNA: TGTGCCACAGGGCGTGAATTGAACACCGGGGAGCTGTTTTTT
D gene: NA; V gene: TRBV5-4; J gene: TRBJ2-3; clone size: NA; CDR3 protein: CASSLEGGPTDTQYF; CDR3 DNA: TGTGCCAGCAGCTTGGAGGGGGGGCCAACAGATACGCAGTATTTT
D gene: TRBD1; V gene: TRBV11-2; J gene: TRBJ1-4; clone size: NA; CDR3 protein: CASSSLGQGNEKLFF; CDR3 DNA: TGTGCCAGCAGCTCGTTGGGACAGGGTAATGAAAAACTGTTTTTT
D gene: NA; V gene: TRBV7-2; J gene: TRBJ2-7; clone size: NA; CDR3 protein: CASSVDGGPYEQYF; CDR3 DNA: TGTGCCAGCAGCGTAGACGGAGGCCCCTACGAGCAGTACTTC
D gene: TRBD1; V gene: TRBV28; J gene: TRBJ2-2; clone size: NA; CDR3 protein: CASKPTGQGFTGELFF; CDR3 DNA: TGTGCCAGCAAACCAACGGGACAGGGGTTCACCGGGGAGCTGTTTTTT
D gene: TRBD2; V gene: TRBV4-1; J gene: TRBJ2-3; clone size: NA; CDR3 protein: CASSQGAGGRTDTQYF; CDR3 DNA: TGCGCCAGCAGCCAAGGAGCGGGGGGGAGGACAGATACGCAGTATTTT
D gene: NA; V gene: TRBV11-2; J gene: TRBJ2-5; clone size: NA; CDR3 protein: CASSISTQETQYF; CDR3 DNA: TGTGCCAGCAGCATATCGACCCAAGAGACCCAGTACTTC
D gene: TRBD2; V gene: TRBV6-6; J gene: TRBJ2-3; clone size: NA; CDR3 protein: CASSYSIAGGQDTQYF; CDR3 DNA: TGTGCCAGCAGTTACTCGATAGCGGGGGGGCAAGATACGCAGTATTTT
D gene: TRBD1; V gene: TRBV7-2; J gene: TRBJ1-2; clone size: NA; CDR3 protein: CASSYNPGGQGGYGYTF; CDR3 DNA: TGTGCCAGCAGCTATAACCCCGGGGGACAGGGAGGCTATGGCTACACCTTC
D gene: NA; V gene: TRBV6-6; J gene: TRBJ1-6; clone size: few; CDR3 protein: CASSQASGGISPLHF; CDR3 DNA: TGTGCCAGCAGCCAAGCCTCAGGAGGGATATCACCCCTCCACTTT
D gene: NA; V gene: TRBV14; J gene: TRBJ2-7; clone size: NA; CDR3 protein: CASSPQGRRQYF; CDR3 DNA: TGTGCCAGCAGCCCGCAGGGTAGGCGGCAGTACTTC
D gene: TRBD1; V gene: TRBV5-1; J gene: TRBJ2-7; clone size: NA; CDR3 protein: CASSPGQAESYEQYF; CDR3 DNA: TGCGCCAGCAGCCCGGGACAGGCCGAATCCTACGAGCAGTACTTC
D gene: TRBD2; V gene: TRBV7-2; J gene: TRBJ2-3; clone size: NA; CDR3 protein: CASSTSGGPYTDTQYF; CDR3 DNA: TGTGCCAGCAGCACTAGCGGGGGGCCTTACACAGATACGCAGTATTTT
D gene: NA; V gene: TRBV30; J gene: TRBJ1-5; clone size: NA; CDR3 protein: CAWKRAGNSNQPQHF; CDR3 DNA: TGTGCCTGGAAGAGGGCAGGGAATAGCAATCAGCCCCAGCATTTT
D gene: NA; V gene: TRBV4-3; J gene: TRBJ1-5; clone size: NA; CDR3 protein: CASSQERGGNQPQHF; CDR3 DNA: TGCGCCAGCAGCCAAGAAAGGGGTGGCAATCAGCCCCAGCATTTT
D gene: NA; V gene: TRBV5-6; J gene: TRBJ2-5; clone size: NA; CDR3 protein: CASSLWVRGGKGETQYF; CDR3 DNA: TGTGCCAGCAGCTTGTGGGTTAGGGGGGGCAAGGGAGAGACCCAGTACTTC
D gene: NA; V gene: TRBV6-5; J gene: TRBJ1-2; clone size: NA; CDR3 protein: CASSYRTDYGYTF; CDR3 DNA: TGTGCCAGCAGTTACCGGACAGACTATGGCTACACCTTC
D gene: TRBD1; V gene: TRBV7-3; J gene: TRBJ2-3; clone size: NA; CDR3 protein: CASSQTGGPDTQYF; CDR3 DNA: TGTGCCAGCAGCCAAACAGGGGGCCCAGATACGCAGTATTTT
D gene: TRBD1; V gene: TRBV4-3; J gene: TRBJ2-5; clone size: NA; CDR3 protein: CASSRQGKETQYF; CDR3 DNA: TGCGCCAGCAGCCGACAGGGAAAGGAGACCCAGTACTTC
D gene: NA; V gene: TRBV9; J gene: TRBJ2-1; clone size: NA; CDR3 protein: CASSVNPDPYNEQFF; CDR3 DNA: TGTGCCAGCAGCGTTAACCCAGACCCCTACAATGAGCAGTTCTTC
D gene: TRBD1; V gene: TRBV25-1; J gene: TRBJ2-4; clone size: NA; CDR3 protein: CASSGEGAVNIQYF; CDR3 DNA: TGTGCCAGCAGTGGAGAGGGGGCGGTAAACATTCAGTACTTC
D gene: TRBD1; V gene: TRBV2; J gene: TRBJ2-7; clone size: NA; CDR3 protein: CASSQQGLREQYF; CDR3 DNA: TGTGCCAGCAGTCAACAGGGGCTCCGGGAGCAGTACTTC
D gene: TRBD2; V gene: TRBV28; J gene: TRBJ2-5; clone size: NA; CDR3 protein: CASSAQRGWETQYF; CDR3 DNA: TGTGCCAGCAGTGCCCAGCGGGGTTGGGAGACCCAGTACTTC
D gene: NA; V gene: TRBV5-5; J gene: TRBJ2-3; clone size: NA; CDR3 protein: CASSLATPGADTQYF; CDR3 DNA: TGTGCCAGCAGCTTGGCCACCCCGGGAGCAGATACGCAGTATTTT
D gene: NA; V gene: TRBV7-8; J gene: TRBJ2-7; clone size: NA; CDR3 protein: CASSQDTLYEQYF; CDR3 DNA: TGTGCCAGCAGCCAAGACACCCTTTACGAGCAGTACTTC
D gene: NA; V gene: TRBV28; J gene: TRBJ2-7; clone size: NA; CDR3 protein: CASRLNYEQYF; CDR3 DNA: TGTGCCAGCAGGTTAAACTACGAGCAGTACTTC
D gene: NA; V gene: TRBV15; J gene: TRBJ1-2; clone size: NA; CDR3 protein: CATSRGGAYGYTF; CDR3 DNA: TGTGCCACCAGCAGAGGAGGGGCCTATGGCTACACCTTC
D gene: NA; V gene: TRBV5-6; J gene: TRBJ1-2; clone size: NA; CDR3 protein: CASSFGPGQGGYTF; CDR3 DNA: TGTGCCAGCAGTTTTGGACCGGGCCAAGGCGGCTACACCTTC
D gene: NA; V gene: TRBV6-1; J gene: TRBJ2-7; clone size: NA; CDR3 protein: CASSLGGTATYEQYF; CDR3 DNA: TGTGCCAGCAGCCTAGGAGGGACCGCCACCTACGAGCAGTACTTC
D gene: NA; V gene: TRBV9; J gene: TRBJ2-1; clone size: NA; CDR3 protein: CASSETPGRGNNEQFF; CDR3 DNA: TGTGCCAGCAGCGAGACACCGGGACGGGGGAACAATGAGCAGTTCTTC
D gene: TRBD2; V gene: TRBV11-2; J gene: TRBJ2-5; clone size: NA; CDR3 protein: CASSSILRGLPQETQYF; CDR3 DNA: TGTGCCAGCAGCTCCATTCTCCGGGGACTACCTCAAGAGACCCAGTACTTC
D gene: NA; V gene: TRBV2; J gene: TRBJ2-7; clone size: NA; CDR3 protein: CASSEGLTYEQYF; CDR3 DNA: TGTGCCAGCAGTGAAGGCCTAACTTACGAGCAGTACTTC
D gene: NA; V gene: TRBV7-2; J gene: TRBJ1-1; clone size: NA; CDR3 protein: CASSLELGGLGAFF; CDR3 DNA: TGTGCCAGCAGCTTAGAACTGGGGGGTCTCGGGGCTTTCTTT
D gene: TRBD1; V gene: TRBV29-1; J gene: TRBJ2-3; clone size: NA; CDR3 protein: CSDSTGASADTQYF; CDR3 DNA: TGCAGCGACTCGACAGGGGCGAGTGCAGATACGCAGTATTTT
D gene: TRBD1; V gene: TRBV7-2; J gene: TRBJ1-4; clone size: NA; CDR3 protein: CASSPRRGQNEKLFF; CDR3 DNA: TGTGCCAGCAGCCCGAGAAGGGGGCAAAATGAAAAACTGTTTTTT
D gene: TRBD1; V gene: TRBV7-2; J gene: TRBJ1-1; clone size: once; CDR3 protein: CASSFTGGSEAFF; CDR3 DNA: TGTGCCAGCAGCTTCACAGGGGGCTCTGAAGCTTTCTTT
D gene: NA; V gene: TRBV5-4; J gene: TRBJ2-1; clone size: once; CDR3 protein: CASSGEFHEQFF; CDR3 DNA: TGTGCCAGCAGCGGAGAGTTTCATGAGCAGTTCTTC
D gene: NA; V gene: TRBV5-6; J gene: TRBJ1-5; clone size: NA; CDR3 protein: CASSQGQSYSNQPQHF; CDR3 DNA: TGTGCCAGCAGCCAAGGACAGTCTTATAGCAATCAGCCCCAGCATTTT
D gene: TRBD1; V gene: TRBV9; J gene: TRBJ1-6; clone size: NA; CDR3 protein: CASSVSDRAKNSPLHF; CDR3 DNA: TGTGCCAGCAGCGTATCGGACAGGGCCAAGAATTCACCCCTCCACTTT
D gene: NA; V gene: TRBV5-1; J gene: TRBJ2-3; clone size: NA; CDR3 protein: CASSSSTLNTQYF; CDR3 DNA: TGCGCCAGCAGTTCCAGCACCCTGAATACGCAGTATTTT
D gene: NA; V gene: TRBV30; J gene: TRBJ1-4; clone size: NA; CDR3 protein: CAWSSGRSNQRINEKLFF; CDR3 DNA: TGTGCCTGGAGTAGCGGCCGCTCGAACCAACGCATTAATGAAAAACTGTTTTTT
D gene: NA; V gene: TRBV6-5; J gene: TRBJ2-7; clone size: NA; CDR3 protein: CASSYSLTPGVEQYF; CDR3 DNA: TGTGCCAGCAGTTACTCATTAACCCCGGGGGTCGAGCAGTACTTC
D gene: NA; V gene: TRBV14; J gene: TRBJ1-2; clone size: once; CDR3 protein: CASSQDFYYGYTF; CDR3 DNA: TGTGCCAGCAGCCAAGATTTTTATTATGGCTACACCTTC
D gene: NA; V gene: TRBV19; J gene: TRBJ2-1; clone size: NA; CDR3 protein: CASTSSYNEQFF; CDR3 DNA: TGTGCCAGTACCAGCTCCTACAATGAGCAGTTCTTC
D gene: NA; V gene: TRBV5-4; J gene: TRBJ1-6; clone size: NA; CDR3 protein: CASSLGRGDSPLHF; CDR3 DNA: TGTGCCAGCAGCTTGGGCAGGGGCGATTCACCCCTCCACTTT
D gene: NA; V gene: TRBV4-1; J gene: TRBJ2-2; clone size: NA; CDR3 protein: CASTGQNTGELFF; CDR3 DNA: TGCGCCAGCACAGGACAGAACACCGGGGAGCTGTTTTTT
D gene: TRBD2; V gene: TRBV11-3; J gene: TRBJ2-5; clone size: NA; CDR3 protein: CASSLPGGETQYF; CDR3 DNA: TGTGCCAGCAGCTTACCGGGGGGAGAGACCCAGTACTTC